One sample yielded the 13 T cell receptor beta chains listed below, sequenced in a study of neoadjuvant anti-PD-1 for oral cavity cancer. Generated by immunoSEQ multiplex PCR, the TCRdb table keeps only in-frame clones and is missing some. There are some 6,900 clones in the sample; under 85% occur only once, and approximately 3.4% lies in the top ten. The sequencing used PBMCs, collected before nivolumab (anti-PD-1) treatment. The receptors were gathered from a person aged 35-79 years with oral cavity squamous cell carcinoma.

V usage is TRBV9 and J usage is TRBJ1-1; D is undetermined. Germline values: CDR1 SGDLS, CDR2 YYNGEE. The V end was cut by 2 bases, the J end by 6 bases, with 11 bases between. The CDR3 extends over 13 amino acids. The CDR3 bases are TGTGCCAGCAGCGTCGTACAGAGCCCTGAAGCTTTCTTT. This translates into CASSVVQSPEAFF.

This clone was seen a few times. The chain uses TRBV5-6 and TRBJ1-2, with D perhaps matching TRBD1 (5 bases). The CDR3 length is 15 residues. Germline CDR1 SGHDT, CDR2 YYEEEE. Deletions cut 1 base from V and 2 bases from J, with 12 bases between. The CDR3 DNA is TGTGCCAGCAGCTTGATAGGCAGGGTCAACTATGGCTACACCTTC. This gives the protein CASSLIGRVNYGYTF.

This clone appeared a few times. The chain joins TRBV9 to TRBJ1-3; D is undetermined. Germline CDR1 is SGDLS and CDR2 is YYNGEE. Trimming pared 0 bases from V and 1 base from J, leaving 5 bases between. This CDR3 region has 14 residues. The DNA for the CDR3 is TGTGCCAGCAGCGTAGCTGGGTCTGGAAACACCATATATTTT. This gives the protein CASSVAGSGNTIYF.

The chain carries TRBV6-5 and TRBJ2-1, with 7 bases lining up with TRBD2. CDR1 is MNHEY, CDR2 SVGAGI, per germline. J lost 0 bases, V lost 6 bases, and 2 bases had no gene match. This CDR3 has 14 residues. This chain's CDR3 is CASRPSGSYNEQFF. CDR3 bases: TGTGCCAGCAGACCTAGCGGCTCCTACAATGAGCAGTTCTTC.

This chain connects TRBV6-6 to TRBJ2-5, with D tentatively TRBD1 (6 bases). The CDR3 consists of 15 residues. The germline V and J ends were trimmed by 7 bases and 2 bases, with 17 bases remaining between them. CDR1 is MNHNY and CDR2 is SVGAGI in the germline V gene (reference sequence). DNA for the CDR3: TGTGCCAGCACCCTCAGCAGGGGTCCTCAAGAGACCCAGTACTTC. Its protein is CASTLSRGPQETQYF.

This clone was counted a single time. V and J are TRBV2 and TRBJ1-4; TRBD1 is a possible D gene (5 bases). CDR1 is SNHLY and CDR2 is FYNNEI in the germline V gene. The CDR3 has 18 amino acids. V lost 6 bases, J lost 4 bases, and 24 bases lay in between. CDR3 loop: CASSSNFAWGYSNEKLFF. The CDR3 DNA is TGTGCCAGCAGCTCTAATTTTGCGTGGGGGTATAGTAATGAAAAACTGTTTTTT. Full variable domain (outside the CDR3, taken from reference TRBV2 and TRBJ1-4): EPEVTQTPSHQVTQMGQEVILRCVPISNHLYFYWYRQILGQKVEFLVSFYNNEISEKSEIFDDQFSVERPDGSNFTLKIRSTKLEDSAMYFCASSSNFAWGYSNEKLFFGSGTQLSVL.

The rearrangement joins TRBV7-2 to TRBJ2-7; tentatively, D is TRBD1 (5 bases). V shed 5 bases and J shed 3 bases, with 14 bases lying between them. The CDR3 sequence is 14 residues long. The germline gives CDR1 SGHTA, CDR2 FQGNSA. The CDR3 DNA reads TGTGCCAGCAGCCACAGCCAGGACAACTACGAGCAGTACTTC. It encodes CASSHSQDNYEQYF.

This clone was seen a handful of times. This chain connects TRBV5-4 to TRBJ1-1; D remains ambiguous. Trimming took off 1 base at V and 4 bases at J, with 11 bases between the two ends. Germline V gene lookup returns CDR1 SGHNT and CDR2 YYREEE (reference sequence). CDR3 length: 14 residues. Here the CDR3 DNA reads TGTGCCAGCAGCTTGAGAGAGAGACCCACTGAAGCTTTCTTT. Protein sequence: CASSLRERPTEAFF. The whole variable domain, remainder taken from reference TRBV5-4 and TRBJ1-1, is ETGVTQSPTHLIKTRGQQVTLRCSSQSGHNTVSWYQQALGQGPQFIFQYYREEENGRGNFPPRFSGLQFPNYSSELNVNALELDDSALYLCASSLRERPTEAFFGQGTRLTVV.

This clone was seen a handful of times. The genes are TRBV7-2 and TRBJ1-2, with a tentative D call TRBD1 (5 bases). Germline CDR1 and CDR2: SGHTA and FQGNSA. The CDR3 has 14 amino acids. Trimming stripped 1 base from V and 8 bases from J, with 14 bases between. The CDR3 here is CASSLEVAGDGYTF. The CDR3 nucleotides are TGTGCCAGCAGCTTAGAGGTGGCGGGGGACGGCTACACCTTC.

This sequence joins TRBV19 and TRBJ2-5, with 15 bases fitting TRBD2. J gave up 5 bases and V 3 bases, and 7 bases lay outside the gene matches. CDR3 size: 17 residues. The germline V gene has CDR1 LNHDA and CDR2 SQIVND (reference sequence). CDR3: CASSIRGLAGGSETQYF. CDR3 DNA sequence: TGTGCCAGTAGTATCCGGGGACTAGCGGGGGGCAGTGAGACCCAGTACTTC.

The rearrangement uses TRBV7-2 and TRBJ2-1; 8 bases line up with TRBD2. Germline trimming cut 3 bases from V and 6 bases from J; bases unmatched to any gene: 13. The CDR3 extends over 17 amino acids. CDR1 SGHTA and CDR2 FQGNSA come from the germline V gene. Written as DNA, the CDR3 is TGTGCCAGCAGCTTCCTCGGAAGTAGCGGGGCCAGCAATGAGCAGTTCTTC. Its translation: CASSFLGSSGASNEQFF. Complete variable domain (other parts from reference TRBV7-2 and TRBJ2-1): GAGVSQSPSNKVTEKGKDVELRCDPISGHTALYWYRQSLGQGLEFLIYFQGNSAPDKSGLPSDRFSAERTGGSVSTLTIQRTQQEDSAVYLCASSFLGSSGASNEQFFGPGTRLTVL.

This clone was detected only a few times. This chain links TRBV9 with TRBJ2-3; D is uncertain. This CDR3 is built from 14 residues. The V end lost 0 bases, the J end lost 0 bases, and 5 bases lay between the germline ends. CDR1 is SGDLS and CDR2 is YYNGEE in the germline V gene. CDR3 nucleotide sequence: TGTGCCAGCAGCGTAGCCGGTAGCACAGATACGCAGTATTTT. Its translation: CASSVAGSTDTQYF.

This chain links TRBV7-2 with TRBJ2-5, with D perhaps given as TRBD1 or TRBD2 (5 bases each). Germline V gives CDR1 SGHTA, CDR2 FQGNSA. The CDR3 is made up of 15 amino acids. V shed 5 bases and J shed 1 base, with 14 bases lying between them. The chain's CDR3 is CASSILGASQETQYF. The CDR3 nucleotides are TGTGCCAGCAGCATCCTCGGGGCCTCCCAAGAGACCCAGTACTTC. The full variable domain, in which reference TRBV7-2 and TRBJ2-5 provide the parts outside the CDR3, is GAGVSQSPSNKVTEKGKDVELRCDPISGHTALYWYRQSLGQGLEFLIYFQGNSAPDKSGLPSDRFSAERTGGSVSTLTIQRTQQEDSAVYLCASSILGASQETQYFGPGTRLLVL.